This passage covers 11 T cell receptor beta chains from one sample sequenced in a study of cytomegalovirus exposure and HLA in healthy donors. The study ran its PCR with 60 Vbeta and 13 Jbeta primers. Measured with immunoSEQ multiplex PCR; TCRdb has only the in-frame clones, and not every one. The sample carries about 120,000 clones, approximately 80% recorded once. Sequenced input: PBMCs. The source of these receptors is a young man in good health and CMV-seropositive.

This clone has just one count. This CDR3 is CASSLEEQWPDEQYF. DNA of the CDR3: TGTGCCAGCTCCCTAGAAGAGCAGTGGCCTGACGAGCAGTACTTC. This chain connects TRBV18 to TRBJ2-7, with D unresolved. Trimming stripped 6 bases from V and 5 bases from J, with 20 bases between. This CDR3 is 15 amino acids long. From germline, CDR1 is KGHSH and CDR2 LQKENI.

The J gene is TRBJ2-2, the V gene TRBV4-1; 10 nucleotides agree with TRBD2. Germline V gives CDR1 MGHRA, CDR2 YSYEKL. The junction had 5 bases not matched to a gene; V was cut back by 1 base and J by 6 bases. CDR3 size: 16 residues. Here the CDR3 DNA reads TGCGCCAGCAGCCAAGTTCTAGCGGGAGCGCCCGGGGAGCTGTTTTTT. This codes for CASSQVLAGAPGELFF.

The chain joins TRBV18 to TRBJ2-2; 9 bases agree with TRBD2. This CDR3 contains 16 residues. J was trimmed by 1 base and V by 3 bases; bases with no gene match: 3. CDR1 is KGHSH, CDR2 LQKENI, per germline. CDR3 coding DNA: TGTGCCAGCTCACCGAAGACTAGCGGGAACACCGGGGAGCTGTTTTTT. Its protein product is CASSPKTSGNTGELFF. Complete variable domain (other parts from reference TRBV18 and TRBJ2-2): NAGVMQNPRHLVRRRGQEARLRCSPMKGHSHVYWYRQLPEEGLKFMVYLQKENIIDESGMPKERFSAEFPKEGPSILRIQQVVRGDSAAYFCASSPKTSGNTGELFFGEGSRLTVL.

The rearrangement joins TRBV14 to TRBJ2-7; tentative D call: TRBD2 (6 bases). V shed 6 bases and J shed 1 base, with 16 bases lying between them. The length of the CDR3 is 15 residues. The germline V gene encodes CDR1 SGHDN and CDR2 FVKESK. CDR3 residues: CASSPLGTVSYEQYF. DNA of the CDR3: TGTGCCAGCAGTCCACTAGGGACTGTTTCCTACGAGCAGTACTTC. Together with reference TRBV14 and TRBJ2-7, the CDR3 gives the full variable domain: EAGVTQFPSHSVIEKGQTVTLRCDPISGHDNLYWYRRVMGKEIKFLLHFVKESKQDESGMPNNRFLAERTGGTYSTLKVQPAELEDSGVYFCASSPLGTVSYEQYFGPGTRLTVT.

This clone was counted between two and nine times. This chain joins TRBV15 and TRBJ1-4; TRBD1 agrees at 7 bases. This CDR3 has 16 amino acids. CDR1 is LNHNV and CDR2 is YYDKDF in the germline V gene (reference sequence). J gave up 8 bases and V 2 bases, and 11 bases lay outside the gene matches. The CDR3, as DNA: TGTGCCACCAGCAGACAAAAAGGGGGCAGCGGGGAAAAACTGTTTTTT. Amino acids: CATSRQKGGSGEKLFF.

The chain joins TRBV2 to TRBJ1-2; the D is unclear. V was trimmed by 7 bases and J by 6 bases, leaving 15 bases between them. CDR1 is SNHLY, CDR2 FYNNEI, per germline. CDR3 length equals 13 residues. CDR3 protein: CASKTGNGDGYTF. CDR3 nucleotides: TGTGCCAGCAAGACCGGGAATGGTGATGGCTACACCTTC.

This clone has a handful of counts. The rearrangement joins TRBV4-1 to TRBJ2-1, with 8 bases matching TRBD1. With 1 base clipped from V and 2 bases from J, the junction kept 4 bases outside the gene matches. The CDR3 spans 16 residues. Germline loops: CDR1 MGHRA, CDR2 YSYEKL. The DNA of the CDR3 is TGCGCCAGCAGCCAAGGGGAGACAGGGGCCTACAATGAGCAGTTCTTC. Translated, it gives CASSQGETGAYNEQFF.

This clone has only a few counts. The chain joins TRBV11-2 to TRBJ2-3, with 7 positions matching TRBD1. The CDR3 is 14 amino acids. The V and J ends lost 1 base and 3 bases, in that order; junction bases with no gene match: 1. Germline V gene lookup returns CDR1 SGHAT and CDR2 FQNNGV. The DNA for the CDR3 is TGTGCCAGCAGCTTAGGACAGGGTACAGATACGCAGTATTTT. It is translated as CASSLGQGTDTQYF.

This chain joins TRBV10-2 and TRBJ2-1; the match to TRBD1 covers 9 bases. The CDR3 totals 15 residues. Germline values: CDR1 WSHSY, CDR2 SAAADI. Unmatched junction bases numbered 7, after V lost 6 bases and J lost 4 bases. The DNA for the CDR3 is TGCGCCAGCAGGCCCGGGACAGGGTGGTACAATGAGCAGTTCTTC. It is translated as CASRPGTGWYNEQFF.

This chain uses TRBV7-2 with TRBJ1-6; 8 bases map to TRBD1. The V gene end was trimmed by 5 bases and the J gene end by 13 bases; junction bases not matched to a gene: 4. CDR1 and CDR2 (germline): SGHTA, FQGNSA. This CDR3 is built from 12 residues. The CDR3 DNA reads as TGTGCCAGCAGCGGACAGGGAAGGCCCCTCCACTTT. It is translated as CASSGQGRPLHF.

As concerns this clone: One end of the junction fails to match germline, which may point to a read error. CDR3 residues: CASSQDSSGANGLTF. The CDR3 bases are TGTGCCAGCAGTCAGGACAGTTCTGGGGCCAACGGCCTGACTTTC. The genes are TRBV28 and TRBJ2-6; weak D call: TRBD1 (6 bases). The CDR3 consists of 15 residues. Germline assignment: CDR1 MDHEN and CDR2 SYDVKM. The full variable domain, with the rest looked up from reference TRBV28 and TRBJ2-6, is DVKVTQSSRYLVKRTGEKVFLECVQDMDHENMFWYRQDPGLGLRLIYFSYDVKMKEKGDIPEGYSVSREKKERFSLILESASTNQTSMYLCASSQDSSGANGLTFGAGSRLTVL.